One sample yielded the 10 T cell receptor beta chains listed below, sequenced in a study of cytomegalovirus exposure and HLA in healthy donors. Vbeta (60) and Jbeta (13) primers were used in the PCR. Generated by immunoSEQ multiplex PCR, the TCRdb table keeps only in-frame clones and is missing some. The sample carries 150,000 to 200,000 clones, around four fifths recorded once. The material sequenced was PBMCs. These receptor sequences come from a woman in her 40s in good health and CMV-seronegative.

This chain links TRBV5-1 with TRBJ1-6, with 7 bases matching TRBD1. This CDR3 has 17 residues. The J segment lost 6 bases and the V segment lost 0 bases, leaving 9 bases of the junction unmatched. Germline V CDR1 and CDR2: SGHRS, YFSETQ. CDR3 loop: CASSLGGSTGTNSPLHF. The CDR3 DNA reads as TGCGCCAGCAGCTTGGGGGGATCGACAGGGACTAATTCACCCCTCCACTTT.

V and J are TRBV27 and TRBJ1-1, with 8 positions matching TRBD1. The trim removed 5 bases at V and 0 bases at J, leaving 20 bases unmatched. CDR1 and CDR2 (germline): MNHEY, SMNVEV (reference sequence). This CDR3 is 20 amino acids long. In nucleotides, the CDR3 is TGTGCCAGCAGTAAATGGGGACCCGACAGGGGACATCCGATGAACACTGAAGCTTTCTTT. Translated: CASSKWGPDRGHPMNTEAFF.

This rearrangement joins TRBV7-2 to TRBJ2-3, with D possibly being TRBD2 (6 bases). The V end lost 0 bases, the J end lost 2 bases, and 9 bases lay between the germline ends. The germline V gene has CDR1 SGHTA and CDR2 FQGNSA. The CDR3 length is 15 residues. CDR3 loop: CASSLAEGFTDTQYF. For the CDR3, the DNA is TGTGCCAGCAGCTTAGCGGAGGGGTTCACAGATACGCAGTATTTT.

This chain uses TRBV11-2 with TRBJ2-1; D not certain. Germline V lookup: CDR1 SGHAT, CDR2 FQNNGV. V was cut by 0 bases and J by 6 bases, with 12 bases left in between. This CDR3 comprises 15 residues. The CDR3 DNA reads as TGTGCCAGCAGCTTAGATGCTGCGCCTGGCAATGAGCAGTTCTTC. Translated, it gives CASSLDAAPGNEQFF.

The CDR3 DNA reads TGTGCCAGTAGTATTTCCACTCAATTGATGAACACTGAAGCTTTCTTT. Protein: CASSISTQLMNTEAFF. The chain recombines TRBV19 with TRBJ1-1; D is uncertain. The CDR3 covers 16 residues. The V end lost 3 bases, the J end lost 0 bases, and 14 bases lay between the germline ends. Germline V gene data show CDR1 as LNHDA and CDR2 as SQIVND (reference sequence).

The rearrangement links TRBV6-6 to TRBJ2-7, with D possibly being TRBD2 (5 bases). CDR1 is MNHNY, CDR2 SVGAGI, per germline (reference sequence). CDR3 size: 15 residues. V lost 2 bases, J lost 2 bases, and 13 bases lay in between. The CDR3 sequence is CASSYIRAGTYEQYF. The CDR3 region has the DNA TGTGCCAGCAGTTACATTAGAGCCGGGACCTACGAGCAGTACTTC.

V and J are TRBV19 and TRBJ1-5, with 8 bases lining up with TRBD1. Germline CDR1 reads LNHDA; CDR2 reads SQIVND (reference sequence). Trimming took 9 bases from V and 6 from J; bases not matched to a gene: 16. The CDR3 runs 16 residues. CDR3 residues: CASAPPGQGGGQPQHF. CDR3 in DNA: TGTGCCAGCGCGCCCCCCGGACAGGGAGGCGGTCAGCCCCAGCATTTT.

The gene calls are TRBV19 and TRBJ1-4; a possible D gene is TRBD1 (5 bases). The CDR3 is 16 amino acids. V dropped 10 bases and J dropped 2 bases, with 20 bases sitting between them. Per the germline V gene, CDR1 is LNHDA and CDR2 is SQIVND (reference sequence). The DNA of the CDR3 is TGTGCCACCCGCCGGGACTTCGAGCGGACTAATGAAAAACTGTTTTTT. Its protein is CATRRDFERTNEKLFF.

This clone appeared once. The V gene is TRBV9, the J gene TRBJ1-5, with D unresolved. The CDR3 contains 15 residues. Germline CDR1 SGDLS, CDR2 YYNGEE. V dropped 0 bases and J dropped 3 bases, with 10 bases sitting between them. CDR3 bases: TGTGCCAGCAGCGTAGGACAAGACCCCAATCAGCCCCAGCATTTT. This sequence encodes CASSVGQDPNQPQHF. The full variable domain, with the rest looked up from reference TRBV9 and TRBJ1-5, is DSGVTQTPKHLITATGQRVTLRCSPRSGDLSVYWYQQSLDQGLQFLIQYYNGEERAKGNILERFSAQQFPDLHSELNLSSLELGDSALYFCASSVGQDPNQPQHFGDGTRLSIL.

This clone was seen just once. CDR3 amino acids: CASKGGQTVTGEQYV. The CDR3 coding sequence is TGTGCCAGCAAGGGCGGACAGACCGTAACGGGCGAGCAGTACGTC. V is TRBV6-5 and J is TRBJ2-7; D possibly corresponds to TRBD1 (6 bases). Germline values: CDR1 MNHEY, CDR2 SVGAGI. The CDR3 contains 15 residues. With 7 bases removed from V and 6 bases from J, the gap between germline ends came to 22 bases.